The source of this T cell receptor (beta chain) is a study of cytomegalovirus exposure and HLA in healthy donors. Study outcomes and limitations: A later analysis revealed that TCR association rates differed between HLA loci, peaking at DRB1 and bottoming out at HLA-C. Investigators reported 150 to 200 TCR beta chains as tied to cytomegalovirus. Most CMV-associated TCR beta chains were later found to appear HLA-restricted. Later analysis identified 16,951 TCR beta sequences associated with HLA alleles, using a false discovery rate threshold of 0.05.

As to this clone: Its antigen is not identified.

The PCR made use of 60 Vbeta and 13 Jbeta primers. Assay: immunoSEQ multiplex PCR; the TCRdb copy retains only in-frame clones and omits some. This repertoire shows around 99,000 clones, roughly 71% found once; its top ten account for 5.4%. CDR1 and CDR2 (germline): SQVTM, ANQGSEA. With V trimmed by 5 bases and J by 3 bases, 8 bases remained unmatched. The CDR3 is made up of 14 amino acids. The chain couples TRBV29-1 to TRBJ1-2; 8 bases are a match to TRBD1. This TCR was sampled from a woman aged 65 to 85 in good health and CMV-seropositive. The sample was PBMCs. The CDR3 nucleotides read TGCAGCGTTTTTTCAGGGGGCCGTCACTATGGCTACACCTTC. Its protein is CSVFSGGRHYGYTF.